This paragraph reports one TCR beta chain. The data originate from a study of T cell changes during pregnancy in multiple sclerosis. Repertoires were generated with immunoSEQ multiplex PCR, while TCRdb's copy carries only in-frame clones and drops some. The table records under 50,000 clones, about nine tenths of them present only once. Losses at the gene ends were 3 bases for V and 9 bases for J; bases not matched to a gene: 7. The CDR3 is 13 amino acids. Germline CDR1 MDHEN, CDR2 SYDVKM. V gene TRBV28 combines with J gene TRBJ2-7, with 8 nucleotides matching TRBD2. The receptor was derived from a female donor with multiple sclerosis, enrolled in a pregnancy study. The specimen comprised CD8+ T cells from peripheral blood mononuclear cells, sampled before pregnancy. CDR3: CASSLAGLDPQYF. CDR3 DNA sequence: TGTGCCAGCAGTTTGGCGGGACTAGACCCGCAGTACTTC.